These 4 T cell receptor beta chains share one sample of origin, sequenced in a study of human T cells and chemical hapten exposure. One entry per CDR3 protein results from TCRdb running MiXCR on the RACE reads. The table shows roughly 250,000 distinct CDR3 sequences, with 8.6% occurring only once. The time point was: pre-sensitization, week 0. Specified treatment: therapeutic diphenylcyclopropenone sensitization with weekly scalp DPC. The starting material was whole blood, obtained in connection with sensitization to the hapten diphenylcyclopropenone (DPC). The receptors originated from a woman aged 40 to 50 with alopecia areata. Some clones in this sample may be carry-over from other donors' samples.

The chain carries TRBV12-3 or TRBV12-4 and TRBJ1-2; D unclear. The V and J ends lost 3 bases and 8 bases respectively, with 10 bases between them. The CDR3 totals 12 residues. CDR3 amino acids: CASSFTAAGYTF. In DNA form, the CDR3 reads TGTGCCAGCAGTTTTACCGCTGCGGGCTACACCTTC.

This clonotype was detected only a few times. V is TRBV3-1 and J is TRBJ1-1; D uncertain. This CDR3 is 13 amino acids long. Deletions cut 4 bases from V and 0 bases from J, with 6 bases between. CDR1 LGHDT and CDR2 YNNKEL come from the germline V gene (reference sequence). Written as DNA, the CDR3 is TGTGCCAGCAGCCTGGACGTGAACACTGAAGCTTTCTTT. Amino acids: CASSLDVNTEAFF.

The rearrangement uses TRBV28 and TRBJ2-7; 12 bases are a match to TRBD2. J gave up 1 base and V 1 base, and 2 bases lay outside the gene matches. The V gene's germline CDR1 is MDHEN and CDR2 SYDVKM. CDR3 length: 16 amino acids. CDR3 amino acids: CASSLSTSGSSYEQYF. The CDR3 bases are TGTGCCAGCAGTTTATCGACTAGCGGGAGTTCCTACGAGCAGTACTTC.

This clonotype was observed a handful of times. The chain couples TRBV3-1 to TRBJ1-5; D ambiguous. The CDR3 totals 15 residues. The germline gives CDR1 LGHDT, CDR2 YNNKEL (reference sequence). V shed 1 base and J shed 2 bases, with 9 bases lying between them. The CDR3: CASSQGGDGNQPQHF. CDR3 sequence (DNA): TGTGCCAGCAGCCAAGGCGGCGATGGCAATCAGCCCCAGCATTTT.